This entry concerns a single TCR beta chain. The target antigen is unknown. This entry belongs to a study of cytomegalovirus exposure and HLA in healthy donors. Study-level findings and limits: In the roughly 130 validation repertoires, a later analysis found that first-cohort TCR clusters tended to co-occur.

Profiling relied on immunoSEQ multiplex PCR, and the TCRdb table lists in-frame clones only, not all of them. The data hold 250,000 to 400,000 clones, with around 90% observed a single time. CDR3 size: 17 residues. J was trimmed by 3 bases and V by 3 bases; bases with no gene match: 12. Germline-derived CDR1 and CDR2 are SGHRS and YFSETQ. Sample: PBMCs. The chain carries TRBV5-1 and TRBJ1-2; 9 bases align to TRBD1. The receptor was isolated from a man under 40 in good health and CMV-seronegative. CDR3 residues: CASSSNRGPAVDYGYTF. CDR3 sequence (DNA): TGCGCCAGCAGCTCAAACAGGGGGCCGGCCGTGGACTATGGCTACACCTTC.